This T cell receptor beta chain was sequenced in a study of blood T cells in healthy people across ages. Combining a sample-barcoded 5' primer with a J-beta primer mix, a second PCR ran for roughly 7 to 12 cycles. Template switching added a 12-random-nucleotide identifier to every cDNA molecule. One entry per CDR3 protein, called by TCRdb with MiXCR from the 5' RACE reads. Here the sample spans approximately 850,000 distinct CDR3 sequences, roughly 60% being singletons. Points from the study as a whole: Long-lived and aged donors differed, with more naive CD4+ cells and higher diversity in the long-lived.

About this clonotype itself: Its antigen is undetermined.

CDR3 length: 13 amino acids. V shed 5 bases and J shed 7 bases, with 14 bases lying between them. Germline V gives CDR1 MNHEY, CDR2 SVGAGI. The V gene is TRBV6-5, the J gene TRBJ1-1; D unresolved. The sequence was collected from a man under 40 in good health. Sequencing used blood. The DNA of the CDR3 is TGTGCCAGCAGTCCCCGGGCGGGCTATGAAGCTTTCTTT. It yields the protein CASSPRAGYEAFF.